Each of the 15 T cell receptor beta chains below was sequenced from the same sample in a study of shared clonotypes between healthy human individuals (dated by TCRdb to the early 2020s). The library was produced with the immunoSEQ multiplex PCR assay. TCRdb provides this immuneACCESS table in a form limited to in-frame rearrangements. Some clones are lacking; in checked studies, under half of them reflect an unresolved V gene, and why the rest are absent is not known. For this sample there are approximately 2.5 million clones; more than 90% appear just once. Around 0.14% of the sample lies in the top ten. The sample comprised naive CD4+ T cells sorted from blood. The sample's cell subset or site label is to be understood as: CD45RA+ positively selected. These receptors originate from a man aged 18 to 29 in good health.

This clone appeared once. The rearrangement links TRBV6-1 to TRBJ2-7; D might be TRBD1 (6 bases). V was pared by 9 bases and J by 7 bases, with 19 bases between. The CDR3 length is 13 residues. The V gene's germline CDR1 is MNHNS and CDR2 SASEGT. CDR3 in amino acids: CASTGTPLREQYF. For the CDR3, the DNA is TGTGCCAGTACCGGGACACCCTTACGAGAGCAGTACTTC.

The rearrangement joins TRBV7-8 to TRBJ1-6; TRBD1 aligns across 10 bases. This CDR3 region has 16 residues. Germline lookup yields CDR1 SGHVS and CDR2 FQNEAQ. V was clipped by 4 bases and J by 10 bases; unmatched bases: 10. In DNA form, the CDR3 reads TGTGCCAGCAGCTCCCACCCCGGGACAGGGGTCTCACCCCTCCACTTT. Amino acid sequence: CASSSHPGTGVSPLHF.

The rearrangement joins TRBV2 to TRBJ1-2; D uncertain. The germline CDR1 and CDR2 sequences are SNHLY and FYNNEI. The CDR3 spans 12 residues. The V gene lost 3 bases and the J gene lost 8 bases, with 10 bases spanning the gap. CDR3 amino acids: CASSDPQRGYTF. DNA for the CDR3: TGTGCCAGCAGTGATCCCCAGCGGGGCTACACCTTC.

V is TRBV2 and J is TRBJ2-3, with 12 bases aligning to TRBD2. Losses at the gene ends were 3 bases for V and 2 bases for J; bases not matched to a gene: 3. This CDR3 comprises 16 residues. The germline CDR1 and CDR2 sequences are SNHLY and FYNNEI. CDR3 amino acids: CASSDGLAGTTDTQYF. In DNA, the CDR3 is TGTGCCAGCAGTGACGGACTAGCGGGAACCACAGATACGCAGTATTTT. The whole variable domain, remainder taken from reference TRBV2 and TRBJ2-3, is EPEVTQTPSHQVTQMGQEVILRCVPISNHLYFYWYRQILGQKVEFLVSFYNNEISEKSEIFDDQFSVERPDGSNFTLKIRSTKLEDSAMYFCASSDGLAGTTDTQYFGPGTRLTVL.

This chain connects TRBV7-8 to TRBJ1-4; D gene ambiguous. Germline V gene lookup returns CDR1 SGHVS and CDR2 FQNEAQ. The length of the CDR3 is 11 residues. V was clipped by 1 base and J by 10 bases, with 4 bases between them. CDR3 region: CASSLESKLFF. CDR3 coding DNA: TGTGCCAGCAGCTTAGAGTCAAAACTGTTTTTT.

The CDR3 loop reads CASPAQNTGELFF. In DNA, the CDR3 is TGTGCCAGTCCAGCCCAGAACACCGGGGAGCTGTTTTTT. The chain recombines TRBV19 with TRBJ2-2; D gene unclear. Germline CDR1 is LNHDA and CDR2 is SQIVND (reference sequence). Trimming removed 8 bases at V and 1 base at J, with 8 bases between. This CDR3 has 13 amino acids.

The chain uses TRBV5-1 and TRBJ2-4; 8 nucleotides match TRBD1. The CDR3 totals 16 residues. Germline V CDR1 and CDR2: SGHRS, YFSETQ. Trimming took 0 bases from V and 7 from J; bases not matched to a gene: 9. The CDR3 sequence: CASSLAYGQGDNIQYF. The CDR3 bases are TGCGCCAGCAGCTTGGCCTACGGACAGGGAGATAACATTCAGTACTTC.

CDR3 loop: CASSLVTGDSGNTIYF. The DNA of the CDR3 is TGTGCCAGCAGTTTAGTAACGGGGGACTCTGGAAACACCATATATTTT. The V call is TRBV28, the J call TRBJ1-3; TRBD1 is a possible D gene (5 bases). Germline CDR1 is MDHEN and CDR2 is SYDVKM. The CDR3 length is 16 residues. The ends were cut back, 2 bases at V and 0 bases at J, with 11 bases in the middle.

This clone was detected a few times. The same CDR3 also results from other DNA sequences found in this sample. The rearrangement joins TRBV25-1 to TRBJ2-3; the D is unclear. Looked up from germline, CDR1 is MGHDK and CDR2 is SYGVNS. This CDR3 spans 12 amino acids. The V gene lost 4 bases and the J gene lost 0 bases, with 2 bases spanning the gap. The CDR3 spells CASSASTDTQYF. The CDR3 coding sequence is TGTGCCAGCAGTGCTAGCACAGATACGCAGTATTTT.

The CDR3 DNA is TGTGCCAGCAGCGTAGGGGGGGCGTCCGTCGCCATCCCACCCCTCCACTTT. Its protein is CASSVGGASVAIPPLHF. The V and J genes are TRBV9 and TRBJ1-6; D perhaps matches TRBD1 (6 bases). There are 17 residues in the CDR3. V gave up 0 bases and J gave up 11 bases, with 21 bases separating them. Germline V lookup: CDR1 SGDLS, CDR2 YYNGEE.

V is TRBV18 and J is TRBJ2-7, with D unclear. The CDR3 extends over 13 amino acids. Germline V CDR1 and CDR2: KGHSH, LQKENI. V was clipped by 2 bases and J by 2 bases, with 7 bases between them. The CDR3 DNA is TGTGCCAGCTCACCATTTCACCCCTACGAGCAGTACTTC. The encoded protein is CASSPFHPYEQYF.

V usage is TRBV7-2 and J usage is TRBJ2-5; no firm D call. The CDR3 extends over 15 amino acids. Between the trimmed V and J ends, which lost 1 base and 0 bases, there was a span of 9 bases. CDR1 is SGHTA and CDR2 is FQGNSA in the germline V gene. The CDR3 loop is CASSLDGNNQETQYF. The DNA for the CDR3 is TGTGCCAGCAGCTTAGACGGTAACAACCAAGAGACCCAGTACTTC.

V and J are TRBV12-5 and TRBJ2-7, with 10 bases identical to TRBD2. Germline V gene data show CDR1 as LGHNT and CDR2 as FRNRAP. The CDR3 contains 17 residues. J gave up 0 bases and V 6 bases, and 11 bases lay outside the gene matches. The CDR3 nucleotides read TGTGCTAGTGGCCGAGGTAGGCTAGCGGGAGACTCCTACGAGCAGTACTTC. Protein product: CASGRGRLAGDSYEQYF.

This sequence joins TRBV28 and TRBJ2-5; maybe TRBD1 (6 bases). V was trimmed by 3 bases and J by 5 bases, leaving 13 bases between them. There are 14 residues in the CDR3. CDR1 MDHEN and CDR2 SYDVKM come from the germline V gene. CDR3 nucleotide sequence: TGTGCCAGCAGTTTTAACAGGGATCGGGAGACCCAGTACTTC. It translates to CASSFNRDRETQYF.

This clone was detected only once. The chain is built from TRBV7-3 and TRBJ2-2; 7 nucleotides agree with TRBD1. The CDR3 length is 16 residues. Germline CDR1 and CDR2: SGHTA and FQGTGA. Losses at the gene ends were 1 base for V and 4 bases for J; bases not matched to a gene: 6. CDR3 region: CASSLIGGDTTGELFF. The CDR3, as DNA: TGTGCCAGCAGCTTAATAGGGGGCGACACCACCGGGGAGCTGTTTTTT. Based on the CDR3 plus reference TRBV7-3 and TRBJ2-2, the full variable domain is GAGVSQTPSNKVTEKGKYVELRCDPISGHTALYWYRQSLGQGPEFLIYFQGTGAADDSGLPNDRFFAVRPEGSVSTLKIQRTERGDSAVYLCASSLIGGDTTGELFFGEGSRLTVL.